The clone carrying this T cell receptor beta chain was counted only a few times. The data were taken from a study of T cell responses to AZD1222 COVID-19 vaccine. Using immunoSEQ multiplex PCR, the repertoire was profiled, and TCRdb retains in-frame clones only, with some absent. Of 120,000 or so clones in the sample, 75% to 85% were seen once. Some second doses came at about 4 weeks and others at about 12 weeks; these were pooled. Germline V gives CDR1 SNHLY, CDR2 FYNNEI. The CDR3 runs to 14 residues. V was cut by 6 bases and J by 1 base, with 12 bases left in between. The source is an adult who received the AZD1222 COVID-19 vaccine. This chain links TRBV2 with TRBJ1-1; tentative D call: TRBD1 (5 bases). The specimen comprised peripheral blood, sampled 28 days after the second AZD1222 dose. CDR3 protein: CASRGVGSNTEAFF. For the CDR3, the DNA is TGTGCCAGCAGAGGGGTAGGTTCGAACACTGAAGCTTTCTTT.